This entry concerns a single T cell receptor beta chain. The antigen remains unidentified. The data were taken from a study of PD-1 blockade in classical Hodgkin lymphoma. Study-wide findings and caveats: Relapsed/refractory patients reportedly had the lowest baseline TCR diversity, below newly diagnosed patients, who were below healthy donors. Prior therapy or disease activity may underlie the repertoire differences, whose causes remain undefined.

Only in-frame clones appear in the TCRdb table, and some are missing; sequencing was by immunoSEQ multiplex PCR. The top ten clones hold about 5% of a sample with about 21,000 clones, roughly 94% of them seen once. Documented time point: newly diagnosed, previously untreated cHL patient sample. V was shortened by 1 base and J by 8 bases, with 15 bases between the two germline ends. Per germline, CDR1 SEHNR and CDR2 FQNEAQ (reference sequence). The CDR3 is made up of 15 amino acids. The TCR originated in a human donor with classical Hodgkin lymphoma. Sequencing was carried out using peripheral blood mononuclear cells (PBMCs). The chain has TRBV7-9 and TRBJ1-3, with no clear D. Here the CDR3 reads CASSLVGSQKDTIYF. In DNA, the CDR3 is TGTGCCAGCAGCTTAGTAGGTAGTCAGAAGGACACCATATATTTT. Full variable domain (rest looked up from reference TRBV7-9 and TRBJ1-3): DTGVSQNPRHKITKRGQNVTFRCDPISEHNRLYWYRQTLGQGPEFLTYFQNEAQLEKSRLLSDRFSAERPKGSFSTLEIQRTEQGDSAMYLCASSLVGSQKDTIYFGEGSWLTVV.